This T cell receptor (beta chain) originates from a study of immune evolution from preneoplasia to lung adenocarcinoma (dated by TCRdb to the early 2020s). With respect to the entire study: HLA loss of heterozygosity was seen in about 7%, 15% and 30% of AIS, MIA and ADC lesions, and in no AAH lesions. The overall cohort was made up of 53 patients with pulmonary nodules who had surgical resection. The immune data were combined with whole exome sequencing and methylation data from the same cohort of nodules. It was reported in the study that over a hundred samples were used for TCR sequencing. A total of some 53 patients contributed TCR sequencing data. Class I HLA alleles were inferred from exome data with POLYSOLVER, and allele-specific HLA loss was detected with LOHHLA. The sample size was set by how many specimens were available, not by a prior power calculation. The study used immune gene expression, TCR sequencing and multiplex immunofluorescence to profile the immune contexture of lung adenocarcinoma precursors and invasive adenocarcinoma. Resected precursor lesions (AAH, AIS, MIA) and invasive adenocarcinomas were compared with paired morphologically normal lung tissue.

Study-wide findings and limitations: Because all patients were from Japan and China, applicability to Western populations was uncertain. Findings were based on association rather than direct causation; larger cohorts with long-term follow-up and longitudinal biopsies were deemed needed. Compared with EGFR-mutant or double wild-type lesions, KRAS-mutant nodules had the highest T cell clonality. The highest clonality was observed in normal lung, whereas higher T cell density and diversity but lower clonality appeared to be present in later-stage lesions. Normal lung had the highest top T cell clone frequencies, which appeared to decline progressively from AAH through AIS, MIA and invasive adenocarcinoma.

Between about 2014 and 2018, the patients underwent resection in either Japan or China. Histologic diagnosis of each case was confirmed independently by two lung cancer pathologists on H&E slides. For nucleic acid extraction, premalignant or tumor cells were enriched by macro-dissection following pathologic assessment. The AllPrep DNA/RNA FFPE Kit was used to isolate DNA from FFPE tissue. Worth noting for this clone: The specificity of this receptor is unknown. Nothing much larger sits one base from this clone, and base qualities are not available.

Inclusive of the bounding cysteine and phenylalanine, the CDR3 is 15 residues long. Only the CDR3 region is kept as DNA, spanning 45 bases read in frame from base 1. V is clipped by 5 bases and J by 4 bases, and the sequence between their germline boundaries is 18 bases long. Looking up the germline V gene yields CDR1 SGHAT and CDR2 FQNNGV. TCR beta CDR3 regions were sequenced from DNA using the immunoSEQ hsTCRbeta Kit. The original methods were these. TCR sequencing data were analysed with the ImmunoSEQ Analyzer. T cell clonality was defined as 1 minus Pielou's evenness computed on productive rearrangements. T cell diversity was measured with the inverse Simpson index on productive templates. T cell density was TCR beta template counts normalized to usable DNA, estimated by amplifying and sequencing housekeeping genes. Two-sided Kruskal-Wallis tests were used to compare TCR metrics across histologic stages. This is the immuneACCESS table as TCRdb keeps it, with only in-frame sequences that have V and J called. A part of the clones is gone; compared with another copy, unresolved V genes explain less than half, and the rest is unexplained. V and J calls and clone size follow that table, whereas D and trimming were derived from the DNA. For this sample there are 9,000 to 10,000 clones; approximately 90% appear just once. Clones ranked in the top ten supply less than 3.5% of the sample.

The rearrangement joined TRBV11-2 to TRBJ2-7; TRBD2 is possibly the D segment (6 matching bases). This TCR derives from an older person with invasive lung adenocarcinoma. Some clones in this sample may be carry-over from other donors' samples. Sequencing input: FFPE invasive lung adenocarcinoma tissue. Interpreted using the paper, the cell subset or site label stands for: frankly invasive lung adenocarcinoma (ADC). At the DNA level, the sequence is TGTGCCAGCAGCCCCAGCGGAGGGAAACTTTACGAGCAGTACTTC. The encoded protein is CASSPSGGKLYEQYF.